The 4 T cell receptor beta chains below were found in one sample sequenced in a study of T cell changes during pregnancy in multiple sclerosis. Produced via immunoSEQ multiplex PCR; TCRdb's table is partial and in-frame only. The sample has tens of thousands of clones, approximately 94% seen once. Sequenced material: CD8+ T cells from peripheral blood mononuclear cells, taken after pregnancy. These receptors came from a female donor with multiple sclerosis, enrolled in a pregnancy study.

The genes are TRBV13 and TRBJ1-1; D remains unclear. The CDR3 length is 14 residues. CDR1 is PRHDT and CDR2 is FYEKMQ in the germline V gene (reference sequence). Trimming left V 4 bases short and J 1 base short, with 10 bases between. Here the CDR3 DNA reads TGTGCCAGCAGCTCTAGACTGGGGAACACTGAAGCTTTCTTT. This gives the protein CASSSRLGNTEAFF. Variable domain in full (rest from reference TRBV13 and TRBJ1-1): AAGVIQSPRHLIKEKRETATLKCYPIPRHDTVYWYQQGPGQDPQFLISFYEKMQSDKGSIPDRFSAQQFSDYHSELNMSSLELGDSALYFCASSSRLGNTEAFFGQGTRLTVV.

The genes are TRBV27 and TRBJ1-2, with unresolved D. The CDR3 totals 13 residues. Trimming shortened V by 3 bases and J by 3 bases, and 8 bases separated the two germline ends. Per germline, CDR1 MNHEY and CDR2 SMNVEV (reference sequence). In nucleotides, the CDR3 is TGTGCCAGCAGTTTCGGGGTGGACTATGGCTACACCTTC. Its translation is CASSFGVDYGYTF.

The V call is TRBV5-1, the J call TRBJ2-5; weak D call: TRBD1 (6 bases). The CDR3 sequence is 15 residues long. V gave up 4 bases and J gave up 2 bases, with 15 bases separating them. The V gene's germline CDR1 is SGHRS and CDR2 YFSETQ. In DNA, the CDR3 is TGCGCCAGCAGCCGGGACCGGACAGCTCAAGAGACCCAGTACTTC. It translates to CASSRDRTAQETQYF.

CDR3 sequence: CAWSEEERDHNEQFF. The DNA of the CDR3 is TGTGCCTGGAGTGAGGAGGAGCGGGATCACAATGAGCAGTTCTTC. The rearrangement links TRBV30 to TRBJ2-1, with 7 bases lining up with TRBD2. The junction had 8 bases not matched to a gene; V was cut back by 1 base and J by 5 bases. The CDR3 covers 15 residues. Germline-derived CDR1 and CDR2 are GTSNPN and SVGIG (reference sequence).